Listed below are T cell receptor beta chains from one sample, sequenced in a study of Graves' ophthalmopathy and Graves' hyperthyroidism. TCRdb analysed the multiplex PCR reads with MiXCR anew, one entry per CDR3 protein. Of more than 1,000,000 distinct CDR3 sequences in the sample, roughly 35% were seen once. The specimen was peripheral blood or thyroid tissue (not recorded which). These receptors originate from an adult man with Graves' hyperthyroidism. CDR3s include the opening cysteine and the closing phenylalanine or tryptophan. D genes are given only for firm matches. Not every row has a clone size; where given, it reads once, few, many or a size class.

>TRBJ1-1|many|TRBV29-1|NA
TGCAGCGCCTGTAAGTTGCCGATCACTGAAGCTTTCTTT
CSACKLPITEAFF
>TRBJ1-1|many|TRBV29-1|NA
TGCAGCGTTAGGTTACGGATGAACACTGAAGCTTTCTTT
CSVRLRMNTEAFF
>TRBJ1-2|NA|TRBV7-9|NA
TGTGCCAGCAGCTTAGCAGGGGAAGGAAACACCTTC
CASSLAGEGNTF
>TRBJ2-2|many|TRBV19|NA
TGTGCCAGTAGCCCGGGGGTGCTCACCGGGGAGCTGTTTTTT
CASSPGVLTGELFF
>TRBJ1-1|NA|TRBV7-9|NA
TGTGCCAGCAGCTTAATATTTCGAGGCGATCAAGAAGCTTTCTTT
CASSLIFRGDQEAFF
>TRBJ1-6|NA|TRBV28|NA
TGTGCCAGCAGTTCGCCACAGGCATCGTATAATTCACCCCTCCACTTT
CASSSPQASYNSPLHF
>TRBJ1-5|many|TRBV2|TRBD1
TGTGCCAGCAGTGCCCGGGACAGGGGACGGCAGCCCCAGCATTTT
CASSARDRGRQPQHF
>TRBJ1-1|many|TRBV5-1|NA
TGCGCCAGCAGCTGGGCCGGAGGAGGGGGCACTGAAGCTTTCTTT
CASSWAGGGGTEAFF
>TRBJ1-1|NA|TRBV7-9|NA
TGTGCCAGCAGCGGGTTGGATCGTTGGGCTTTCTTT
CASSGLDRWAFF
>TRBJ1-1|NA|TRBV27|NA
TGTGCCAGCAGCAGACAGAAAGGGGGAAAAGCTTTCTTT
CASSRQKGGKAFF
>TRBJ2-5|NA|TRBV6-1|TRBD1
TGTGCCATCAGTGATTGGACAGGGACAGAACTGGCCCAGTACTTC
CAISDWTGTELAQYF
>TRBJ2-7|NA|TRBV12-3/TRBV12-4|NA
TGTGCCAGCAGTTTAGCGGGAGGCCCCTCCGGGGAGCAGTACTTC
CASSLAGGPSGEQYF
>TRBJ1-4|many|TRBV19|TRBD1
TGTGCCAGTAGCCTACAGGGGACTAATGAAAAACTGTTTTTT
CASSLQGTNEKLFF
>TRBJ2-7|NA|TRBV29-1|NA
TGCAGCGTGGGGACATGGGCCGACGAGCAGTACTTC
CSVGTWADEQYF
>TRBJ2-5|many|TRBV6-5|NA
TGTGCCAGCAGTTACGGGTTTTCGGAGACCCAGTACTTC
CASSYGFSETQYF
>TRBJ2-5|NA|TRBV7-2|NA
TGTGCCGGCTCTCCGGGAGAGGGAGTCCAAGAGACCCAGTACTTC
CAGSPGEGVQETQYF
>TRBJ2-6|few|TRBV29-1|NA
TGCAGCGTTGGCGCCTACGACAGGATGGCTGGGGCCAACGTCCTGACTTTC
CSVGAYDRMAGANVLTF
>TRBJ1-2|many|TRBV29-1|NA
TGCAGCTATTCCGGGTTTAGGGACGACTATGGCTACACCTTC
CSYSGFRDDYGYTF
>TRBJ2-5|many|TRBV19|NA
TGTGCCAGTAGTATCCGGATAGCGGCGTCCCAAGAGACCCAGTACTTC
CASSIRIAASQETQYF
>TRBJ2-7|NA|TRBV7-7|NA
TGTGCCAGCAGCCCAGGTTACGGGCAGTACTTC
CASSPGYGQYF
>TRBJ1-4|few|TRBV4-1|NA
TGCGCCAGCAGCACCGGAGGGCTTAGGACTAATGAAAAACTGTTTTTT
CASSTGGLRTNEKLFF
>TRBJ2-7|few|TRBV3-1|NA
TGTGCCAGCAGCCAAGAGTCTCGGACGTACTACTACGAGCAGTACTTC
CASSQESRTYYYEQYF
>TRBJ2-5|few|TRBV30|NA
TGTGCCTGGAGTCCACGACAGCTACAAGAGACCCAGTACTTC
CAWSPRQLQETQYF
>TRBJ2-3|NA|TRBV7-7|NA
TGTGCCAGCAGCGGAGGGGATACGCAGTATTTT
CASSGGDTQYF
>TRBJ1-5|once|TRBV2|NA
TGTGCCAGCAGTGACGGGGCACTAAATCAGCCCCAGCATTTT
CASSDGALNQPQHF
>TRBJ2-7|NA|TRBV10-1|NA
TGCGCCAGCAGTGATGGGGGGGCAGTTGGGGAGCAGTACTTC
CASSDGGAVGEQYF
>TRBJ1-2|NA|TRBV29-1|NA
TGCAGCGTTGAAGGTGCGACGGGAGCGGACTATGGCTACACCTTC
CSVEGATGADYGYTF
>TRBJ2-7|NA|TRBV7-2|TRBD2
TGTGCCAGCAGCTTTGCGGGGGGGCCTTTAGGGCAGTACTTC
CASSFAGGPLGQYF
>TRBJ2-7|NA|TRBV7-3|TRBD1
TGTGCCAGCAGCCCGACGACAGGGTGGTGGGGGGAGCAGTACTTC
CASSPTTGWWGEQYF
>TRBJ2-5|many|TRBV20-1|NA
TGCAGTGCTAGAGCTGACGCTCCCGTGGAAGAGACCCAGTACTTC
CSARADAPVEETQYF
>TRBJ2-7|many|TRBV20-1|TRBD2
TGCAGTGCTACCCCGGCGCGGGAGCTGAACGAGCAGTACTTC
CSATPARELNEQYF
>TRBJ2-5|few|TRBV6-6|NA
TGTGCCAGCAGGCCATACAGGGCCCAAGAGACCCAGTACTTC
CASRPYRAQETQYF
>TRBJ1-2|many|TRBV15|NA
TGTGCCACCAGCAGAGATTTGGACCCCGTGGACTATGGCTACACCTTC
CATSRDLDPVDYGYTF
>TRBJ2-7|few|TRBV9|NA
TGTGCCAGCAGCGTAGGTCGAGGTAGTTTCGACGAGCAGTACTTC
CASSVGRGSFDEQYF
>TRBJ1-6|NA|TRBV5-8|NA
TGTGCCAGCAGCCAGAGTGGCGGGGGCTGGTCACCCCTCCACTTT
CASSQSGGGWSPLHF
>TRBJ1-6|NA|TRBV2|TRBD1
TGTGCCAGCCTGGGGGGGACAGAAAATTCACCCCTCCACTTT
CASLGGTENSPLHF
>TRBJ2-3|few|TRBV24-1|TRBD2
TGTGCCACCAGTGACGTCACTAGCGGGAGTTTGGATACGCAGTATTTT
CATSDVTSGSLDTQYF
>TRBJ2-5|NA|TRBV7-9|TRBD2
TGTGCCAGCAGTTCGCCCTCTACTAGCGGGAGTGAGACCCAGTACTTC
CASSSPSTSGSETQYF
>TRBJ2-7|NA|TRBV12-3/TRBV12-4|TRBD2
TGTGCCAGCAGTTTATTCGGGGGGAACTCCTACGAGCAGTACTTC
CASSLFGGNSYEQYF
>TRBJ2-2|NA|TRBV2|NA
TGTGCCAGCAGTGTCGGGGACGGTTGGACCAGGGAGCTGTTTTTT
CASSVGDGWTRELFF
>TRBJ1-2|few|TRBV10-3|NA
TGTGCCATCGTGGATCAACGAAGGGGGTCTGGCTACACCTTC
CAIVDQRRGSGYTF
>TRBJ2-2|NA|TRBV5-1|NA
TGCGCCAGCATACGAGGGCTGAACACCGGGGAGCTGTTTTTT
CASIRGLNTGELFF
>TRBJ2-5|many|TRBV20-1|NA
TGCAGTGCTAGCCCTTACATCGGGGAGACCCAGTACTTC
CSASPYIGETQYF
>TRBJ2-2|NA|TRBV20-1|TRBD1
TGCAGTGCTAGGGGGCGGGACAGGGCCTATGTAAGCACCGGGGAGCTGTTTTTT
CSARGRDRAYVSTGELFF
>TRBJ2-7|NA|TRBV20-1|TRBD2
TGCAGTGCTACTACCGGACTAGCGGGAATTGAGCAGTACTTC
CSATTGLAGIEQYF
>TRBJ1-2|NA|TRBV20-1|TRBD1
TGCAGTGCTAAGACGACAGGGACTTATGGCTACACCTTC
CSAKTTGTYGYTF
>TRBJ2-7|many|TRBV7-6|NA
TGTGCCAGCAGCTCCAGTGCGGGCAGAGTCTTTCCCTACGAGCAGTACTTC
CASSSSAGRVFPYEQYF
>TRBJ2-5|few|TRBV11-2|TRBD1
TGTGCCAGCAGCCCGAGGACAGGGGGCTTCGGAGAGACCCAGTACTTC
CASSPRTGGFGETQYF
>TRBJ1-1|NA|TRBV5-1|NA
TGCGCCAGCAGCCAGAGATCAGGGGATGAAGCTTTCTTT
CASSQRSGDEAFF
>TRBJ2-7|many|TRBV10-3|TRBD2
TGTGCCATCAGACCACTAGCGGGAGGGACCGACGAGCAGTACTTC
CAIRPLAGGTDEQYF
>TRBJ1-1|NA|TRBV20-1|NA
TGCAGTGCTTGGGACTGGGGCACTGAAGCTTTCTTT
CSAWDWGTEAFF
>TRBJ1-3|few|TRBV2|NA
TGTGCCAGCACCGGGACGCCAAGGCGATATTTT
CASTGTPRRYF
>TRBJ2-2|NA|TRBV11-2|TRBD1
TGTGCCAGCAGCCCACCGAACAGGGGACGGACCGGGGAGCTGTTTTTT
CASSPPNRGRTGELFF